Listed here is a single T cell receptor beta chain. Libraries were prepared by immunoSEQ multiplex PCR; TCRdb keeps only in-frame clonotypes and omits some of them. The sample contains 100,000 to 150,000 clones, over 75% of which appear only once. This specimen comes from a study of control samples from healthy donors and cancer patients. Sequencing input: blood. The origin of this receptor is a man younger than 30 in good health.

CDR3 nucleotides: TGCGCCAGCAGCTTGGGACAGTATTACAATGAGCAGTTCTTC. It specifies CASSLGQYYNEQFF. This rearrangement joins TRBV5-1 to TRBJ2-1; perhaps TRBD1 as D (5 bases). V lost 0 bases to trimming and J lost 4 bases, with 8 bases between them. The CDR3 is made up of 14 amino acids. CDR1 is SGHRS, CDR2 YFSETQ, per germline.